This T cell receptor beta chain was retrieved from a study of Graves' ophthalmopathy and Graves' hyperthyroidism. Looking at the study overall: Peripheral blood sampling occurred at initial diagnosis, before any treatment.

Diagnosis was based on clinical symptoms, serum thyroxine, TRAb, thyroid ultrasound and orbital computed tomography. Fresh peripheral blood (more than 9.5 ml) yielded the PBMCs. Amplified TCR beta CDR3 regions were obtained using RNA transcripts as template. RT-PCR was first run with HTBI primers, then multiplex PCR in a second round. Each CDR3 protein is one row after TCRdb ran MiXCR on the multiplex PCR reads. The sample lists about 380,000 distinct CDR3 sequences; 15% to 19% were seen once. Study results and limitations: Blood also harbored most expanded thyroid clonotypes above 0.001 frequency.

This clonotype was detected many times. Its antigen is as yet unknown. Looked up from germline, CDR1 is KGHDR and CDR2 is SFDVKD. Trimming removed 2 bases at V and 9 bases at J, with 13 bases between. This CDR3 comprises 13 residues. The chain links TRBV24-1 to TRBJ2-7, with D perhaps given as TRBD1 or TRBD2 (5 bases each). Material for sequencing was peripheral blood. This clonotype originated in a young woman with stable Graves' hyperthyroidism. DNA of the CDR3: TGTGCCACCAGTGATTCGGGACGGGGAACGCAGTACTTC. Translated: CATSDSGRGTQYF.